These 32 T cell receptor beta chains came from one sample sequenced in a study of control samples from healthy donors and cancer patients. Generated by immunoSEQ multiplex PCR, the TCRdb table keeps only in-frame clones and is missing some. This sample has 150,000 or so clones, with approximately 93% found just once. The sample comprised blood. All receptors come from a man in his late teens or twenties in good health.

The chain employs TRBV27 and TRBJ2-7; D unclear. Between the trimmed V and J ends, which lost 6 bases and 3 bases, there was a span of 15 bases. The CDR3 covers 14 residues. CDR1 is MNHEY, CDR2 SMNVEV, per germline (reference sequence). CDR3 nucleotides: TGTGCCAGCAGCCAAACGACCCGAGGCTACGAGCAGTACTTC. Translated, it gives CASSQTTRGYEQYF.

This chain connects TRBV29-1 to TRBJ2-5; 7 nucleotides agree with TRBD2. Trimming at V came to 2 bases and at J to 3 bases, leaving 6 bases not matched to a gene. The CDR3 is 14 amino acids. The germline V gene encodes CDR1 SQVTM and CDR2 ANQGSEA. The CDR3 loop reads CSVEFRAGKETQYF. CDR3 bases: TGCAGCGTTGAATTTCGAGCGGGGAAAGAGACCCAGTACTTC.

This chain links TRBV11-3 with TRBJ1-2; D unresolved. V lost 3 bases, J lost 2 bases, and 7 bases lay in between. This CDR3 has 13 amino acids. Germline values: CDR1 SGHNT, CDR2 YENEEA. CDR3 bases: TGTGCCAGCAGCTTGGAGGGCAACTATGGCTACACCTTC. This translates into CASSLEGNYGYTF.

The chain links TRBV24-1 to TRBJ2-7; D gene uncertain. Germline CDR1 reads KGHDR; CDR2 reads SFDVKD. V was pared by 10 bases and J by 5 bases, with 17 bases between. The CDR3 extends over 13 amino acids. The CDR3 DNA sequence: TGTGCCACAACCGACGGCCCTGGTGACGAGCAGTACTTC. Amino acid sequence: CATTDGPGDEQYF.

This chain connects TRBV21-1 to TRBJ2-2; the D call of TRBD2 is as the table states it, not checked on the DNA. TRBV21-1 is listed as a pseudogene. CDR3 size: 15 residues. The CDR3: CASSKYPANTGELFF. DNA of the CDR3: TGTGCCAGCAGCAAATACCCGGCGAACACCGGGGAGCTGTTTTTT.

The genes are TRBV5-4 and TRBJ1-1; D is possibly TRBD1 (5 bases). CDR1 is SGHNT and CDR2 is YYREEE in the germline V gene (reference sequence). This CDR3 spans 15 amino acids. Trimming left V 0 bases short and J 1 base short, with 10 bases between. The CDR3 reads CASSLEAGWNTEAFF. The CDR3 coding sequence is TGTGCCAGCAGCTTGGAGGCAGGGTGGAACACTGAAGCTTTCTTT.

The chain has TRBV28 and TRBJ2-7; 9 positions match TRBD2. This CDR3 region has 17 residues. Germline values: CDR1 MDHEN, CDR2 SYDVKM. V gave up 7 bases and J gave up 7 bases; unmatched junction bases: 20. CDR3 in amino acids: CASNPLPAIAGVGEQYF. The CDR3, as DNA: TGTGCCAGCAACCCCCTCCCCGCCATAGCGGGAGTAGGGGAGCAGTACTTC.

The chain links TRBV2 to TRBJ2-2; no definite D call. CDR1 SNHLY and CDR2 FYNNEI come from the germline V gene. This CDR3 region has 17 residues. V gave up 2 bases and J gave up 1 base, with 14 bases separating them. CDR3 DNA sequence: TGTGCCAGCAGTGAACGCAGGTTCTTTGTGAACACCGGGGAGCTGTTTTTT. Translation: CASSERRFFVNTGELFF.

This clone was counted at least ten times. The CDR3 spells CASSLEGEETQYF. The CDR3, as DNA: TGTGCCAGCAGCTTAGAGGGCGAAGAGACCCAGTACTTC. The chain is built from TRBV13 and TRBJ2-5; D not resolved. Germline V CDR1 and CDR2: PRHDT, FYEKMQ (reference sequence). Trimming removed 1 base at V and 3 bases at J, with 6 bases between. There are 13 residues in the CDR3.

The chain uses TRBV5-1 and TRBJ1-1; perhaps TRBD1 as D (5 bases). CDR1 SGHRS and CDR2 YFSETQ come from the germline V gene. The CDR3 sequence is 16 residues long. Trimming took 4 bases from V and 3 from J, leaving 19 bases between them. The CDR3 DNA sequence: TGCGCCAGCAGCCCCACGAACGGGGGACGGGACACTGAAGCTTTCTTT. Residues: CASSPTNGGRDTEAFF.

The rearrangement uses TRBV4-3 and TRBJ1-3, with unresolved D. V was shortened by 0 bases and J by 3 bases, with 12 bases between the two germline ends. CDR1 is LGHNA, CDR2 YSLEER, per germline. The CDR3 spans 16 residues. Written as DNA, the CDR3 is TGCGCCAGCAGCCAAGATGCCGGACGGGGTGGAAACACCATATATTTT. Protein: CASSQDAGRGGNTIYF.

This clone was seen only a few times. The rearrangement joins TRBV4-1 to TRBJ1-1, with D perhaps matching TRBD1 (5 bases). This CDR3 is built from 18 residues. The germline gives CDR1 MGHRA, CDR2 YSYEKL. V gave up 1 base and J gave up 4 bases, with 22 bases separating them. The CDR3 DNA follows: TGCGCCAGCAGCCAAGTAAATTTCCTGGGACCCAGTGGCACTGAAGCTTTCTTT. Protein product: CASSQVNFLGPSGTEAFF.

The CDR3 coding sequence is TGCGCCAGCAGCCCCGGGGGGACGTTATCGGGGCATGAAAAACTGTTTTTT. As protein: CASSPGGTLSGHEKLFF. V usage is TRBV5-1 and J usage is TRBJ1-4, with D possibly TRBD1 on 5 matching bases. The CDR3 runs to 17 residues. Germline CDR1 reads SGHRS; CDR2 reads YFSETQ. V was shortened by 4 bases and J by 6 bases, with 22 bases between the two germline ends. The complete variable domain, with remaining parts taken from reference TRBV5-1 and TRBJ1-4, reads KAGVTQTPRYLIKTRGQQVTLSCSPISGHRSVSWYQQTPGQGLQFLFEYFSETQRNKGNFPGRFSGRQFSNSRSEMNVSTLELGDSALYLCASSPGGTLSGHEKLFFGSGTQLSVL.

The chain couples TRBV30 to TRBJ2-5, with D possibly being TRBD2 (5 bases). V lost 2 bases, J lost 5 bases, and 6 bases lay in between. Germline CDR1 reads GTSNPN; CDR2 reads SVGIG (reference sequence). The CDR3 runs 11 residues. The CDR3 nucleotides read TGTGCCTGGAGTCGGACTGAGACCCAGTACTTC. Residues: CAWSRTETQYF.

V usage is TRBV7-2 and J usage is TRBJ2-5; the D gene is possibly TRBD2 (5 bases). CDR3 length: 14 amino acids. Germline V CDR1 and CDR2: SGHTA, FQGNSA. Trimming pared 0 bases from V and 5 bases from J, leaving 10 bases between. The chain's CDR3 is CASSLAVLGETQYF. The CDR3 DNA reads as TGTGCCAGCAGCTTAGCGGTACTAGGGGAGACCCAGTACTTC.

V and J are TRBV3-1 (or the pseudogene TRBV3-2) and TRBJ1-1; D is perhaps TRBD1 (5 bases). CDR1 and CDR2 (germline): LGHDT, YNNKEL (reference sequence). V was cut by 2 bases and J by 11 bases, with 18 bases left in between. The CDR3 runs to 14 residues. In DNA, the CDR3 is TGTGCCAGCAGCCAAAGATTTCAGGGTACGGTGGCTTTCTTT. As protein: CASSQRFQGTVAFF.

The gene calls are TRBV3-1 (or the pseudogene TRBV3-2) and TRBJ1-1; D is uncertain. Germline lookup yields CDR1 LGHDT and CDR2 YNNKEL (reference sequence). This CDR3 is built from 15 residues. V was cut by 2 bases and J by 1 base, with 11 bases left in between. This CDR3 is CASSQHGRGNTEAFF. The CDR3 bases are TGTGCCAGCAGCCAACATGGTCGAGGGAACACTGAAGCTTTCTTT.

The chain uses TRBV19 and TRBJ2-3; maybe TRBD1 (5 bases). The CDR3 length is 13 residues. In germline, CDR1 is LNHDA, CDR2 SQIVND (reference sequence). The V end lost 6 bases, the J end lost 6 bases, and 13 bases lay between the germline ends. CDR3 sequence (DNA): TGTGCCAGTAGCAGGGCGTCTCTTGATACGCAGTATTTT. Protein product: CASSRASLDTQYF.

Only a few counts were recorded for this clone. The chain joins TRBV6-7 to TRBJ2-3, with 14 bases matching TRBD2. TRBV6-7 is given ORF status, its function remaining uncertain. Trimming cost V 6 bases and J 7 bases; bases outside gene matches: 9. The CDR3 totals 16 residues. CDR3 residues: CASRGLAGGPFNTQYF. The CDR3 bases are TGTGCCAGCAGAGGACTAGCGGGAGGACCTTTTAATACGCAGTATTTT.

The chain employs TRBV7-9 and TRBJ1-3; D remains ambiguous. CDR1 is SEHNR and CDR2 is FQNEAQ in the germline V gene (reference sequence). Trimming stripped 1 base from V and 3 bases from J, with 4 bases between. This CDR3 has 13 amino acids. This CDR3 is CASSLGLGNTIYF. CDR3 in DNA: TGTGCCAGCAGCTTAGGCCTTGGAAACACCATATATTTT.

The V and J genes are TRBV5-6 and TRBJ1-2, with D possibly TRBD1 on 6 matching bases. V gave up 5 bases and J gave up 5 bases, with 16 bases separating them. The CDR3 extends over 14 amino acids. Per the germline V gene, CDR1 is SGHDT and CDR2 is YYEEEE. The CDR3 loop reads CASRPTTGKYGYTF. CDR3 bases: TGTGCCAGCAGGCCAACCACAGGGAAATATGGCTACACCTTC.

The gene calls are TRBV4-3 and TRBJ2-2, with D possibly being TRBD1 or TRBD2 (5 bases each). The CDR3 sequence is 13 residues long. In germline, CDR1 is LGHNA, CDR2 YSLEER. V lost 4 bases and J lost 6, with 9 bases in between. The CDR3 here is CASSLSGPGELFF. The CDR3 nucleotides are TGCGCCAGCAGCCTCTCGGGACCCGGGGAGCTGTTTTTT.

The chain recombines TRBV20-1 with TRBJ1-2; maybe TRBD1 (6 bases). The CDR3 sequence is 11 residues long. V dropped 6 bases and J dropped 3 bases, with 8 bases sitting between them. The germline V gene has CDR1 DFQATT and CDR2 SNEGSKA (reference sequence). The CDR3 bases are TGCAGTGCCTCAGGGGACTATGGCTACACCTTC. This gives the protein CSASGDYGYTF.

V and J are TRBV5-4 and TRBJ2-5; 10 nucleotides match TRBD1. This CDR3 spans 15 amino acids. The V gene end was trimmed by 4 bases and the J gene end by 5 bases; junction bases not matched to a gene: 8. Germline CDR1 and CDR2: SGHNT and YYREEE (reference sequence). The CDR3 region has the DNA TGTGCCAGCAGCCCATACGGGACAGGGGAGGAGACCCAGTACTTC. Protein: CASSPYGTGEETQYF.

This rearrangement joins TRBV19 to TRBJ2-3, with 8 bases fitting TRBD1. The CDR3 runs 15 residues. The germline V gene has CDR1 LNHDA and CDR2 SQIVND (reference sequence). With 2 bases clipped from V and 0 bases from J, the junction kept 1 base outside the gene matches. CDR3 sequence (DNA): TGTGCCAGTAGTATACGACAGGGGAGCACAGATACGCAGTATTTT. Residues: CASSIRQGSTDTQYF.

Worth noting for this clone: At one boundary the junction diverges from the germline segment, which might be a read error. The V call is TRBV4-3, the J call TRBJ2-2, with a possible D match to TRBD2 (5 bases). Germline V gene lookup returns CDR1 LGHNA and CDR2 YSLEER. CDR3 length: 14 amino acids. CDR3 region: CASSQAANTGELFF. CDR3 DNA sequence: TGCGCCAGCAGTCAAGCGGCGAACACCGGGGAGCTGTTTTTT.

The chain recombines TRBV11-1 with TRBJ2-7; 7 positions agree with TRBD1. The CDR3 spans 14 residues. Germline values: CDR1 SGHAT, CDR2 FQDESV (reference sequence). V dropped 5 bases and J dropped 6; count of bases not matched to a gene: 10. The CDR3 nucleotides read TGTGCCAGCAGCGCGTTAGACAGGGATCTCGAGCAGTACTTC. As protein: CASSALDRDLEQYF.

The DNA for the CDR3 is TGCGCCAGCAGCCAATCCGGGGTTAATGAAAAACTGTTTTTT. Residues: CASSQSGVNEKLFF. This chain links TRBV4-1 with TRBJ1-4; D ambiguous. Germline V gene lookup returns CDR1 MGHRA and CDR2 YSYEKL. The V end lost 2 bases, the J end lost 4 bases, and 8 bases lay between the germline ends. This CDR3 has 14 amino acids.

V is TRBV6-5 and J is TRBJ1-5; the D is unclear. The CDR3 loop spans 13 amino acids. V dropped 6 bases and J dropped 2 bases, with 8 bases sitting between them. Per the germline V gene, CDR1 is MNHEY and CDR2 is SVGAGI. The CDR3 here is CASRVRGNQPQHF. The CDR3 bases are TGTGCCAGCAGGGTCCGGGGCAATCAGCCCCAGCATTTT.

The rearrangement links TRBV6-5 to TRBJ2-2; TRBD2 matches at 7 bases. The J segment lost 7 bases and the V segment lost 0 bases, leaving 2 bases of the junction unmatched. This CDR3 is 14 amino acids long. Per the germline V gene, CDR1 is MNHEY and CDR2 is SVGAGI. CDR3 protein: CASSYSGEGGELFF. DNA for the CDR3: TGTGCCAGCAGTTACTCGGGGGAGGGCGGGGAGCTGTTTTTT.

A few counts support this clone. The rearrangement links TRBV13 to TRBJ2-7; a weak D match, TRBD2 (5 bases). The germline gives CDR1 PRHDT, CDR2 FYEKMQ (reference sequence). Trimming stripped 7 bases from V and 0 bases from J, with 16 bases between. CDR3 length equals 15 residues. CDR3 coding DNA: TGTGCCAGCACCCCTCGGGGTCAGCTCTCCTACGAGCAGTACTTC. Amino acid sequence: CASTPRGQLSYEQYF.

The chain joins TRBV11-2 to TRBJ1-1; D unresolved. V was cut by 3 bases and J by 7 bases, with 9 bases left in between. CDR1 is SGHAT and CDR2 is FQNNGV in the germline V gene. The CDR3 consists of 12 residues. The CDR3 DNA is TGTGCCAGCAGCTTGTGGGAAGTTGAAGCTTTCTTT. Translating gives CASSLWEVEAFF.